This T cell receptor beta chain came from a study of early T cells in non-severe SARS-CoV-2 infection. The CDR3 consists of 14 residues. CDR1 and CDR2 from the germline V gene are SQVTM and ANQGSEA. The V segment lost 3 bases and the J segment 3 bases; nucleotides outside the gene matches: 4. TCRdb analysed the 5' RACE reads with MiXCR anew, one entry per CDR3 protein. The data hold over 90,000 distinct CDR3 sequences, with about an eighth observed a single time. Many counts were recorded for this clonotype. The sample comprised whole blood. The chain recombines TRBV29-1 with TRBJ1-1, with 10 bases matching TRBD1. The receptor's source is an adult who was a healthcare worker with PCR-confirmed SARS-CoV-2 infection or an uninfected control (not recorded which). The CDR3 DNA follows: TGCAGCGTTGAGACAGGGGGCGCCGACACTGAAGCTTTCTTT. Amino acids: CSVETGGADTEAFF.